The source of this T cell receptor (beta chain) is a study of blood T cell repertoires in COVID-19. Study at large: Acute-phase and convalescent COVID-19 samples originated in the United States, Italy and Spain.

Between the trimmed V and J ends, which lost 2 bases and 5 bases, there was a span of 18 bases. CDR1 and CDR2 (germline): SNHLY, FYNNEI. The CDR3 length is 16 residues. In the authors' methods: Amplification from reference gene primers served as the basis for estimated nucleated cell counts. Here immunoSEQ multiplex PCR was the method, and the copy in TCRdb shows in-frame clones only, minus some. Clone size and V and J calls were adopted from that table, with D and trimming inferred from the DNA. The sample has 200,000 to 250,000 clones; about 88% are singletons. The TCR sequence derives from a man in his 60s with acute or convalescent COVID-19. Sequenced sample: peripheral blood. The rearrangement links TRBV2 to TRBJ1-2; perhaps TRBD1 as D (5 bases). The DNA of the CDR3 is TGTGCCAGCAGTGAACGGGAGGGGCCCACTACTTATGGCTACACCTTC. As protein: CASSEREGPTTYGYTF.